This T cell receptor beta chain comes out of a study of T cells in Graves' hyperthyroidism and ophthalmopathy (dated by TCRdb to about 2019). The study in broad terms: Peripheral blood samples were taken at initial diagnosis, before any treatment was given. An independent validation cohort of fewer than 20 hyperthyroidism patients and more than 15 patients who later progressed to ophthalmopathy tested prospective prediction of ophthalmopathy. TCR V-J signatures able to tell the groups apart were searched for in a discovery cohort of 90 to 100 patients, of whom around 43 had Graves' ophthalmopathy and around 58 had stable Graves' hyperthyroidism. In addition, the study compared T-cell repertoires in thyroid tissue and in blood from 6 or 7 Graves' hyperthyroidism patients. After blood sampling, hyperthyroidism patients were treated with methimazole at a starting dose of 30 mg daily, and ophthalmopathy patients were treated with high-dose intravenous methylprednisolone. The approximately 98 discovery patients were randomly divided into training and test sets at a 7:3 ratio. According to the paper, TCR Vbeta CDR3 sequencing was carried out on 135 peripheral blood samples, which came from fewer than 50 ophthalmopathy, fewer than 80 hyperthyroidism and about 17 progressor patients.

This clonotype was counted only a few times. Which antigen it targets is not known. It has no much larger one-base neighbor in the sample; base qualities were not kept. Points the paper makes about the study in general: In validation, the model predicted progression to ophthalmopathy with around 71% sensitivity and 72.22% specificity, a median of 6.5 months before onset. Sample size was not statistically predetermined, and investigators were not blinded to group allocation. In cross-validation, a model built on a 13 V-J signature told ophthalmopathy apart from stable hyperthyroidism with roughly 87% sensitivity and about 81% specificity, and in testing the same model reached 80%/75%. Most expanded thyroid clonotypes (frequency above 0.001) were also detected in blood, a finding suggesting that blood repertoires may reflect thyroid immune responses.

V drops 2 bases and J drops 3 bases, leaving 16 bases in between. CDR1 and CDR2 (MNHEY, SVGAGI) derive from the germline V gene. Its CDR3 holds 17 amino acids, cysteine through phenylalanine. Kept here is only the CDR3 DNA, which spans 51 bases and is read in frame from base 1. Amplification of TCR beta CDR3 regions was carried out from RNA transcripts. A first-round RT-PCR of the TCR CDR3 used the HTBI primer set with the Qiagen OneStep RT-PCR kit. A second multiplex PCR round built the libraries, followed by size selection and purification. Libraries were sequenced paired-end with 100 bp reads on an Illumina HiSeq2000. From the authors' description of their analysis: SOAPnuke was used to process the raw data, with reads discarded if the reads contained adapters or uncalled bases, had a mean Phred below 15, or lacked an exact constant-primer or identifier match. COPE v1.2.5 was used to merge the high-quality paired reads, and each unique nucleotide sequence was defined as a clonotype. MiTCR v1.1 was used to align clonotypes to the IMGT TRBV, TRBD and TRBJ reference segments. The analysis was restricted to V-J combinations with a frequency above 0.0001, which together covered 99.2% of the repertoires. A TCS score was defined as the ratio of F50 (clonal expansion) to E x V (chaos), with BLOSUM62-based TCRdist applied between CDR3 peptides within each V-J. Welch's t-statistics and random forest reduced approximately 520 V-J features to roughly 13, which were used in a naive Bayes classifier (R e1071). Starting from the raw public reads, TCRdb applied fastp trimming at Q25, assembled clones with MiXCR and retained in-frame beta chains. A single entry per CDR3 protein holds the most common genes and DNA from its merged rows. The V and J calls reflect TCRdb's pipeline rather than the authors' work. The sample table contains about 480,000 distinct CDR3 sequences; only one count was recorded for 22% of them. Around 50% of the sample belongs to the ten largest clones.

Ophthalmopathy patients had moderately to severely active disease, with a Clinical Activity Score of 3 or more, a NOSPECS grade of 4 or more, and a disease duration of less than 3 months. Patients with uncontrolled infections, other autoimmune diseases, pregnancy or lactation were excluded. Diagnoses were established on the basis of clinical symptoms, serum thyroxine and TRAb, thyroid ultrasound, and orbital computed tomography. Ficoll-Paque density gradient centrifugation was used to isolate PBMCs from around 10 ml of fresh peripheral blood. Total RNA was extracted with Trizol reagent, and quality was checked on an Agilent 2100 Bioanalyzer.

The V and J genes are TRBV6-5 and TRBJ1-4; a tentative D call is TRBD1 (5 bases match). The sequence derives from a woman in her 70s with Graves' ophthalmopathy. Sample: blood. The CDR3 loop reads CASSYPSGGMANEKLFF. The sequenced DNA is TGTGCCAGCAGTTACCCCTCCGGGGGGATGGCTAATGAAAAACTGTTTTTT.